Following are 19 T cell receptor beta chains from one sample sequenced in a study of shared clonotypes between healthy human individuals. TCRdb's copy holds only in-frame clones and misses some; the assay was immunoSEQ multiplex PCR. The sample holds about 490,000 clones, 70% to 85% seen once. Sequenced sample: PBMCs. The receptors stem from a woman between 40 and 55 years old in good health. Some clones in this sample may be carry-over from other donors' samples.

The chain has TRBV28 and TRBJ1-1, with D hard to call. Germline lookup yields CDR1 MDHEN and CDR2 SYDVKM. The germline V and J ends were trimmed by 4 bases and 7 bases, with 19 bases remaining between them. This CDR3 spans 15 amino acids. CDR3 coding DNA: TGTGCCAGCAGTTCCAACCCCTCTATTCGGAGTGAAGCTTTCTTT. Protein: CASSSNPSIRSEAFF. The full variable domain, completed using reference TRBV28 and TRBJ1-1, is DVKVTQSSRYLVKRTGEKVFLECVQDMDHENMFWYRQDPGLGLRLIYFSYDVKMKEKGDIPEGYSVSREKKERFSLILESASTNQTSMYLCASSSNPSIRSEAFFGQGTRLTVV.

The DNA of the CDR3 is TGTGCCTGGAGTGCTCTCACAACTAATGAAAAACTGTTTTTT. Amino acids: CAWSALTTNEKLFF. This chain connects TRBV30 to TRBJ1-4; no clear D. This CDR3 region has 14 residues. The germline V gene has CDR1 GTSNPN and CDR2 SVGIG (reference sequence). V lost 1 base, J lost 0 bases, and 6 bases lay in between.

The rearrangement uses TRBV4-1 and TRBJ2-7, with TRBD2 as a possible D gene (6 bases). Germline assignment: CDR1 MGHRA and CDR2 YSYEKL. V lost 4 bases and J 2 bases, leaving 15 bases between the germline ends. The CDR3 has 15 residues. The CDR3 coding sequence is TGCGCCAGCAGCCCCTCCCCTGGACTACCCTACGAGCAGTACTTC. Protein product: CASSPSPGLPYEQYF.

On this clone: Since a far larger clone is one base different, this is likely a read error. The chain carries TRBV29-1 and TRBJ1-2, with D perhaps matching TRBD1 (5 bases). The germline gives CDR1 SQVTM, CDR2 ANQGSEA. The CDR3 sequence is 15 residues long. Written as DNA, the CDR3 is TGCAGCGTTAATGAGGACGGCGGGGGTAACTATGGCTGCACCTTC. This encodes CSVNEDGGGNYGCTF.

By sample fraction, this clone is medium-sized (0.01 to 0.1%). A junction boundary mismatches the germline segment, possibly from a read error. The V call is TRBV19, the J call TRBJ1-1; 7 bases line up with TRBD1. Germline CDR1 and CDR2: LNHDA and SQIVND (reference sequence). The CDR3 is 13 residues long. Here the CDR3 reads CASSVTGNAEAFF. DNA for the CDR3: TGTGCCAGTAGTGTGACAGGGAACGCTGAAGCTTTCTTT.

The chain employs TRBV6-5 and TRBJ1-6; weak D call: TRBD1 (5 bases). The CDR3 has 13 residues. Germline V CDR1 and CDR2: MNHEY, SVGAGI. V dropped 6 bases and J dropped 7 bases, with 10 bases sitting between them. CDR3 DNA: TGTGCCAGCAGGACTTCAGGGAATTCACCCCTCCACTTT. Amino acids: CASRTSGNSPLHF.

This clone was counted between two and nine times. CDR3 loop: CASSASGRAFYEQYF. For the CDR3, the DNA is TGTGCCAGCAGCGCCAGCGGGAGGGCCTTTTACGAGCAGTACTTC. The V and J genes are TRBV7-9 and TRBJ2-7, with TRBD2 identical over 10 bases. The ends lost 5 bases at V and 4 bases at J; junction bases unmatched: 8. The CDR3 is made up of 15 amino acids. The germline V gene has CDR1 SEHNR and CDR2 FQNEAQ (reference sequence). The full variable domain, its missing parts supplied by reference TRBV7-9 and TRBJ2-7, is DTGVSQNPRHKITKRGQNVTFRCDPISEHNRLYWYRQTLGQGPEFLTYFQNEAQLEKSRLLSDRFSAERPKGSFSTLEIQRTEQGDSAMYLCASSASGRAFYEQYFGPGTRLTVT.

CDR3 DNA sequence: TGTGCCAGCAGTGGACAGTACCAAGAGACCCAGTACTTC. Encoded protein: CASSGQYQETQYF. The chain employs TRBV2 and TRBJ2-5; D is perhaps TRBD1 (5 bases). Trimming shortened V by 4 bases and J by 0 bases, and 6 bases separated the two germline ends. CDR1 SNHLY and CDR2 FYNNEI come from the germline V gene. This CDR3 is built from 13 residues.

The V gene is TRBV15, the J gene TRBJ2-1; 12 bases line up with TRBD2. CDR1 and CDR2 (germline): LNHNV, YYDKDF (reference sequence). Trimming at V came to 3 bases and at J to 8 bases, leaving 5 bases not matched to a gene. The CDR3 has 15 residues. DNA for the CDR3: TGTGCCACCAGCAGCAGACTAGCGGGAGAGGATGAGCAGTTCTTC. Its translation is CATSSRLAGEDEQFF.

With respect to this clone: Other DNA sequences in the same sample also yield this CDR3. V and J are TRBV7-2 and TRBJ2-7; 7 bases line up with TRBD2. Germline V gene data show CDR1 as SGHTA and CDR2 as FQGNSA. J gave up 0 bases and V 3 bases, and 2 bases lay outside the gene matches. The CDR3 has 14 amino acids. The CDR3 loop reads CASSFGGSSYEQYF. The CDR3 DNA is TGTGCCAGCAGCTTTGGCGGGAGCTCCTACGAGCAGTACTTC.

In regard to this clone: Sequence at one end of the junction differs from germline and may be a read error. V is TRBV7-7 and J is TRBJ2-1; either TRBD1 or TRBD2 may supply D (5 bases each). The germline V gene encodes CDR1 SSHAT and CDR2 FNYEAQ (reference sequence). This CDR3 comprises 14 residues. In nucleotides, the CDR3 is TGTGCTAGCAGGGCCCTAGAGGGTGGCAATGAGCAGTTCTTC. Its translation: CASRALEGGNEQFF.

V gene TRBV5-4 combines with J gene TRBJ2-3; TRBD2 agrees at 7 bases. Germline CDR1 is SGHNT and CDR2 is YYREEE (reference sequence). This CDR3 is built from 15 residues. Unmatched junction bases numbered 7, after V lost 6 bases and J lost 0 bases. CDR3 in DNA: TGTGCCAGCAAGCGGGGACCGACTAGCACAGATACGCAGTATTTT. This sequence encodes CASKRGPTSTDTQYF.

The V call is TRBV7-2, the J call TRBJ1-4; the D gene is possibly TRBD1 (5 bases). The length of the CDR3 is 14 residues. From germline, CDR1 is SGHTA and CDR2 FQGNSA. Between the trimmed V and J ends, which lost 3 bases and 4 bases, there was a span of 9 bases. The CDR3: CASSFTGNNEKLFF. DNA of the CDR3: TGTGCCAGCAGCTTTACAGGAAATAATGAAAAACTGTTTTTT.

The J gene is TRBJ1-6, the V gene TRBV30; TRBD1 might be the D (5 bases). V was trimmed by 2 bases and J by 9 bases, leaving 14 bases between them. The CDR3 extends over 14 amino acids. Germline V gives CDR1 GTSNPN, CDR2 SVGIG (reference sequence). The CDR3 nucleotides are TGTGCCTGGAGTCGGCAGGGTGGAAGTTCACCCCTCCACTTT. Protein sequence: CAWSRQGGSSPLHF.

The V gene is TRBV6-1, the J gene TRBJ2-2, with TRBD1 matching over 7 bases. The CDR3 runs 15 residues. V trimming: 6 bases; J trimming: 4 bases; junction bases outside the gene matches: 8. CDR1 and CDR2 (germline): MNHNS, SASEGT. Written as DNA, the CDR3 is TGTGCCAGCAGGCTGGGACAGACTATCACCGGGGAGCTGTTTTTT. Its translation is CASRLGQTITGELFF.

V is TRBV29-1 and J is TRBJ2-7; weak D call: TRBD2 (5 bases). Looked up from germline, CDR1 is SQVTM and CDR2 is ANQGSEA. This CDR3 comprises 10 residues. Trimming removed 7 bases at V and 5 bases at J, with 9 bases between. CDR3 DNA sequence: TGCAGCGGGGGAGAGGACGAGCAGTACTTC. It yields the protein CSGGEDEQYF.

The table lists this clone with many counts. The chain carries TRBV29-1 and TRBJ1-1, with TRBD1 identical over 7 bases. CDR3 length: 13 amino acids. V shed 7 bases and J 7 bases; nucleotides not matched to a gene: 12. Germline V gives CDR1 SQVTM, CDR2 ANQGSEA. The CDR3 protein is CSGAPQGTGEAFF. The CDR3 DNA reads TGCAGCGGAGCCCCACAGGGGACCGGTGAAGCTTTCTTT.

The genes are TRBV28 and TRBJ1-2; D not resolved. This CDR3 is built from 14 residues. Trimming pared 3 bases from V and 4 bases from J, leaving 12 bases between. Germline values: CDR1 MDHEN, CDR2 SYDVKM. CDR3 loop: CASSFIAGVYGYTF. CDR3 in DNA: TGTGCCAGCAGTTTCATCGCAGGAGTCTATGGCTACACCTTC.

This clone showed up just a few times. The chain combines TRBV11-2 with TRBJ2-1, with TRBD2 identical over 8 bases. Germline V gives CDR1 SGHAT, CDR2 FQNNGV. V was pared by 3 bases and J by 2 bases, with 6 bases of the junction left unmatched. This CDR3 is built from 16 residues. CDR3: CASSLQREPPYNEQFF. As DNA, the CDR3 is TGTGCCAGCAGCTTGCAGCGGGAGCCCCCCTACAATGAGCAGTTCTTC.